This T cell receptor (beta chain) was sequenced for a study of response to subunit inactivated influenza vaccine. This clonotype was seen a handful of times. TCRdb used MiXCR to reprocess the RT-PCR reads, holding one entry per CDR3 protein. The sample lists roughly 620,000 distinct CDR3 sequences; roughly 10% were seen once. This CDR3 is built from 14 residues. V was clipped by 6 bases and J by 3 bases; unmatched bases: 8. CDR1 DFQATT and CDR2 SNEGSKA come from the germline V gene (reference sequence). These data were also filed under a second study, of T cells expressing NK-cell markers. That report adds: In generating TCR beta cDNA, 5'RACE template switching with UMIs was used. In a group of several donors, dominant NKG2C+ clonotypes represented roughly 1.0-8% of CD8+ T cells. Topping the CD3+CD56-NKG2C+ fraction as well were these clonotypes, in a handful of donors. Uncertainty persisted over the HCMV specificity of expanded NKG2C+ T cell clones.

The receptor was isolated from a man in his forties or fifties who received an inactivated influenza vaccine. This specimen consisted of PBMCs from blood, obtained on the day of vaccination. The chain carries TRBV20-1 and TRBJ2-1; 7 nucleotides match TRBD2. CDR3 protein: CSAKPPGGYNEQFF. The CDR3, as DNA: TGCAGTGCAAAACCCCCGGGGGGCTACAATGAGCAGTTCTTC.